The clone carrying this T cell receptor (beta chain) has just one count. As yet, its antigen is unknown. These data originate in a study of T cell responses to AZD1222 COVID-19 vaccine. Findings and limits, study-wide: Among the donors, most were white British and more were female, and clonal diversity was possibly underestimated. Once two AZD1222 doses were given, Spike-specific TCR breadth and depth went up. Repertoire samples came only from after the peak T cell response.

The method was immunoSEQ multiplex PCR; TCRdb's version includes in-frame clones alone and lacks a portion of them. The data contain more than 95,000 clones, 80% to 90% of them singletons. The CDR3 has 18 amino acids. Germline values: CDR1 LGHNA, CDR2 YNFKEQ. The ends were cut back, 2 bases at V and 0 bases at J, with 16 bases in the middle. This rearrangement joins TRBV4-2 to TRBJ2-2, with D possibly TRBD1 on 6 matching bases. The input for sequencing was peripheral blood, taken on day 0 of AZD1222 vaccination. This TCR was recovered from an adult in good health. In DNA, the CDR3 is TGTGCCAGCAGCCAACGCGCTTCGACAGGCGCGAACACCGGGGAGCTGTTTTTT. This sequence encodes CASSQRASTGANTGELFF.